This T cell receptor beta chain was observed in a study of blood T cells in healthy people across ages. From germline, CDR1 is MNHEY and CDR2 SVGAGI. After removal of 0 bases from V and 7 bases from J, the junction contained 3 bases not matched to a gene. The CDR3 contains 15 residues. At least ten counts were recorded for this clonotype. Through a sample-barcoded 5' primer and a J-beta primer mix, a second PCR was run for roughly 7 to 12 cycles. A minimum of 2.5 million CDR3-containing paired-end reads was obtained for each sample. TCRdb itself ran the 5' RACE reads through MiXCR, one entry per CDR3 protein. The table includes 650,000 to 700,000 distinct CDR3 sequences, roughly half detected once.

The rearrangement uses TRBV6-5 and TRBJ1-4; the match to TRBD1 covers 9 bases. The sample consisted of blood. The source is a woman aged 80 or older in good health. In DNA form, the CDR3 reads TGTGCCAGCAGTTACTCGGTGACAGGGGGTGAAAAACTGTTTTTT. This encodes CASSYSVTGGEKLFF.